This T cell receptor beta chain emerged from a study of control samples from healthy donors and cancer patients. Sequenced by immunoSEQ multiplex PCR; TCRdb stores in-frame clones only, minus some. The sample carries some 90,000 clones, about 89% recorded once. The CDR3 runs 15 residues. Germline V gene data show CDR1 as SGHNT and CDR2 as YENEEA. V was pared by 1 base and J by 4 bases, with 6 bases of the junction left unmatched. This receptor was obtained from a woman between 55 and 75 years old in good health. The J gene is TRBJ2-7, the V gene TRBV11-3; 8 positions match TRBD2. The sequenced sample consisted of blood. For the CDR3, the DNA is TGTGCCAGCAGCTTAGGAAGCGGGGGAAATTACGAGCAGTACTTC. Its protein product is CASSLGSGGNYEQYF.